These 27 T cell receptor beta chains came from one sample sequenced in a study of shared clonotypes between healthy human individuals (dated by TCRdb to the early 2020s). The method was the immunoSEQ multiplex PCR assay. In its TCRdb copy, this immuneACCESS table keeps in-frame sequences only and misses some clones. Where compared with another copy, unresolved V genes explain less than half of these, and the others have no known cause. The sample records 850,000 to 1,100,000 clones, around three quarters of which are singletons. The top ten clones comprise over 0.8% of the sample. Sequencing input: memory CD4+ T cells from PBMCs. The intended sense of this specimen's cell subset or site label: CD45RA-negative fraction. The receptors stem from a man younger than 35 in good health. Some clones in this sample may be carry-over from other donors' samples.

The CDR3 loop is CSVGQDSYNEQFF. The CDR3 DNA sequence: TGCAGCGTTGGACAGGACTCCTACAATGAGCAGTTCTTC. The chain carries TRBV29-1 and TRBJ2-1, with D possibly being TRBD1 (6 bases). The V end lost 4 bases, the J end lost 0 bases, and 7 bases lay between the germline ends. This CDR3 is 13 amino acids long. Germline assignment: CDR1 SQVTM and CDR2 ANQGSEA.

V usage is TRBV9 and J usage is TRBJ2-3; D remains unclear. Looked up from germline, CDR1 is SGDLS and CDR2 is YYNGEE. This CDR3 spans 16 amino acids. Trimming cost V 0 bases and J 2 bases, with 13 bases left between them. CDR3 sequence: CASSVEMGYLTDTQYF. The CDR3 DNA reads TGTGCCAGCAGCGTAGAAATGGGCTATCTCACAGATACGCAGTATTTT. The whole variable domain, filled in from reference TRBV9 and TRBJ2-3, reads DSGVTQTPKHLITATGQRVTLRCSPRSGDLSVYWYQQSLDQGLQFLIQYYNGEERAKGNILERFSAQQFPDLHSELNLSSLELGDSALYFCASSVEMGYLTDTQYFGPGTRLTVL.

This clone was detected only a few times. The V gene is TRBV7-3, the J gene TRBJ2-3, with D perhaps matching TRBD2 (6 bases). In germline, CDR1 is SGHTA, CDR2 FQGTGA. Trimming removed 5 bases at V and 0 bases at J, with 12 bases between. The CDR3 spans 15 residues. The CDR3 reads CASSPFSGSTDTQYF. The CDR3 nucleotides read TGTGCCAGCAGCCCCTTTAGCGGAAGCACAGATACGCAGTATTTT. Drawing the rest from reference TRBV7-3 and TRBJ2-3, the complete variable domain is GAGVSQTPSNKVTEKGKYVELRCDPISGHTALYWYRQSLGQGPEFLIYFQGTGAADDSGLPNDRFFAVRPEGSVSTLKIQRTERGDSAVYLCASSPFSGSTDTQYFGPGTRLTVL.

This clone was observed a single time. The CDR3 here is CASKGPDYGYTF. CDR3 DNA: TGTGCCAGTAAGGGGCCGGACTATGGCTACACCTTC. The genes are TRBV19 and TRBJ1-2; D perhaps matches TRBD1 (5 bases). Trimming shortened V by 7 bases and J by 3 bases, and 9 bases separated the two germline ends. There are 12 residues in the CDR3. CDR1 is LNHDA, CDR2 SQIVND, per germline (reference sequence).

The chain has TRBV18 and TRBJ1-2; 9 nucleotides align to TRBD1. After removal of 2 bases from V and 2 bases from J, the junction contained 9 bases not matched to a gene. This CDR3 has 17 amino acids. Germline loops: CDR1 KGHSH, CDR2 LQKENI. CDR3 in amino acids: CASSPAGQGFGNYGYTF. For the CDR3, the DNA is TGTGCCAGCTCACCAGCGGGACAGGGATTCGGGAACTATGGCTACACCTTC.

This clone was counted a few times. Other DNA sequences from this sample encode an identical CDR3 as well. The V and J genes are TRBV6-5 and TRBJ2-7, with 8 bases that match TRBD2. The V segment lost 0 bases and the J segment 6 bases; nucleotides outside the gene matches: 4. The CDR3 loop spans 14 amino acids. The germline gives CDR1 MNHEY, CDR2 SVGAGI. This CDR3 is CASSYSGTRGEQYF. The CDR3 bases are TGTGCCAGCAGTTACTCGGGGACTAGGGGCGAGCAGTACTTC.

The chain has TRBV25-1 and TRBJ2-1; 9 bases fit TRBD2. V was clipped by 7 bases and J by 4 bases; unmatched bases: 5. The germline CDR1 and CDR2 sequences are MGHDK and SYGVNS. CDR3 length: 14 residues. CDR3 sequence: CASTTSGKYNEQFF. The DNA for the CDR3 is TGTGCCAGCACGACTAGCGGAAAGTACAATGAGCAGTTCTTC.

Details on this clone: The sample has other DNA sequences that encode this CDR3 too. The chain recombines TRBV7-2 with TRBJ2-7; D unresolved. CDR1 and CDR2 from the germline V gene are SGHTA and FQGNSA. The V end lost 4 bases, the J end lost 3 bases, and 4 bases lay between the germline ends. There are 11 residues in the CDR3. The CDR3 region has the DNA TGTGCCAGCAGCTCCTACTACGAGCAGTACTTC. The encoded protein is CASSSYYEQYF.

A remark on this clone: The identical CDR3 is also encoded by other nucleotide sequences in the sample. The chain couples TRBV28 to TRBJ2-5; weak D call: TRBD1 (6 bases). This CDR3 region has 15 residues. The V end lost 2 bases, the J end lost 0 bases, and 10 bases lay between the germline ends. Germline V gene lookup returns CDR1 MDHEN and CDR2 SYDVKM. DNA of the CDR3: TGTGCCAGCAGTTTAGGGGGCGCGGACCAAGAGACCCAGTACTTC. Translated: CASSLGGADQETQYF.

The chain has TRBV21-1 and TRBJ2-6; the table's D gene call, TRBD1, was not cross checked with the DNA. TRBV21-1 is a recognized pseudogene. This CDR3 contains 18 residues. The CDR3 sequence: CASSPTEKNHSGANVLTF. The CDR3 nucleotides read TGTGCCAGCAGCCCGACAGAAAAAAATCACTCTGGGGCCAACGTCCTGACTTTC.

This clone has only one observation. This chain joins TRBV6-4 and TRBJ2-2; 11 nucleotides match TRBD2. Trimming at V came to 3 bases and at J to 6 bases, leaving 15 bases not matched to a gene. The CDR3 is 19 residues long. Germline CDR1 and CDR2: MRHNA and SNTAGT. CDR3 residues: CASSEEGDKTSGSSGELFF. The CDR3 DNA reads TGTGCCAGCAGTGAGGAGGGCGACAAAACTAGCGGGAGTTCCGGGGAGCTGTTTTTT.

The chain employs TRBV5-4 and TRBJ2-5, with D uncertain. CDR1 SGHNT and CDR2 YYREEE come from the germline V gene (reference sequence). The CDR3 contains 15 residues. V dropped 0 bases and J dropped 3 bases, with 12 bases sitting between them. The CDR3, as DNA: TGTGCCAGCAGCTTGGTTTCCAGATTAAAAGAGACCCAGTACTTC. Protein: CASSLVSRLKETQYF. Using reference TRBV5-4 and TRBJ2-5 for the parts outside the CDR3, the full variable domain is ETGVTQSPTHLIKTRGQQVTLRCSSQSGHNTVSWYQQALGQGPQFIFQYYREEENGRGNFPPRFSGLQFPNYSSELNVNALELDDSALYLCASSLVSRLKETQYFGPGTRLLVL.

In DNA form, the CDR3 reads TGTGCCGCCGGAGTTGACGAACGAAGCAATCAGCCCCAGCATTTT. This codes for CAAGVDERSNQPQHF. The gene calls are TRBV28 and TRBJ1-5; no clear D gene. The CDR3 loop spans 15 amino acids. V shed 11 bases and J shed 1 base, with 18 bases lying between them. Germline loops: CDR1 MDHEN, CDR2 SYDVKM.

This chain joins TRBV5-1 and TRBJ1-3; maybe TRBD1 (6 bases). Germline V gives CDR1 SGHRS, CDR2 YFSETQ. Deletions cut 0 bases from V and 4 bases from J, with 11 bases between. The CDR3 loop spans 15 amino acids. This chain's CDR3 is CASSLVPGAGNTIYF. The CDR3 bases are TGCGCCAGCAGCTTGGTGCCAGGGGCAGGAAACACCATATATTTT. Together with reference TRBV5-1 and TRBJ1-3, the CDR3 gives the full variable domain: KAGVTQTPRYLIKTRGQQVTLSCSPISGHRSVSWYQQTPGQGLQFLFEYFSETQRNKGNFPGRFSGRQFSNSRSEMNVSTLELGDSALYLCASSLVPGAGNTIYFGEGSWLTVV.

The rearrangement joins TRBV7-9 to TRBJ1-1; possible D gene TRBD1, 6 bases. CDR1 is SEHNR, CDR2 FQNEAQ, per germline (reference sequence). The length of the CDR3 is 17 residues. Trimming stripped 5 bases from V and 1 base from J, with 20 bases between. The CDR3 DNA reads TGTGCCAGCAGCGTGACAGGACCACGCACTAGGAACACTGAAGCTTTCTTT. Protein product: CASSVTGPRTRNTEAFF. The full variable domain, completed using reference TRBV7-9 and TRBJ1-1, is DTGVSQNPRHKITKRGQNVTFRCDPISEHNRLYWYRQTLGQGPEFLTYFQNEAQLEKSRLLSDRFSAERPKGSFSTLEIQRTEQGDSAMYLCASSVTGPRTRNTEAFFGQGTRLTVV.

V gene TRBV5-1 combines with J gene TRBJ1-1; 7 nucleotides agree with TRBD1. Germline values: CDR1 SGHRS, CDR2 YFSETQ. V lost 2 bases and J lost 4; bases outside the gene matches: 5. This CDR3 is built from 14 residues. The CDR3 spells CASSFQGEGTEAFF. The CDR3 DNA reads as TGCGCCAGCAGCTTCCAGGGGGAGGGCACTGAAGCTTTCTTT.

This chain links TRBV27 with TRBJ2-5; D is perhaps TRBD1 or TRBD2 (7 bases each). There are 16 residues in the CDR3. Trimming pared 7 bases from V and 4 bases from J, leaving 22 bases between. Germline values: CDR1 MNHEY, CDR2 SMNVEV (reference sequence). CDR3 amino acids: CASTPRNRGGRETQYF. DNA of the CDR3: TGTGCCAGCACCCCACGAAACAGGGGCGGGAGAGAGACCCAGTACTTC.

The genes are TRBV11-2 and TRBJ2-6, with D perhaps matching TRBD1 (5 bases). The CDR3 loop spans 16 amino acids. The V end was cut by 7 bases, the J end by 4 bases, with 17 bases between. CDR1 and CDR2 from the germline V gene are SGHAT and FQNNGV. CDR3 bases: TGTGCCAGCACGAACAGGCCCACTGGGGGGGCCAACGTCCTGACTTTC. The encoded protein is CASTNRPTGGANVLTF.

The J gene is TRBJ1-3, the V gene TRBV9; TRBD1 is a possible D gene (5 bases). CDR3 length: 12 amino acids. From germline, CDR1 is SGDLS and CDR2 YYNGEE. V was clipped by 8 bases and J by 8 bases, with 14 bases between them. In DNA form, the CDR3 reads TGTGCCAGTAGCAGGGAAACAGACACCATATATTTT. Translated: CASSRETDTIYF. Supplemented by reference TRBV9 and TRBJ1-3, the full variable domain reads DSGVTQTPKHLITATGQRVTLRCSPRSGDLSVYWYQQSLDQGLQFLIQYYNGEERAKGNILERFSAQQFPDLHSELNLSSLELGDSALYFCASSRETDTIYFGEGSWLTVV.

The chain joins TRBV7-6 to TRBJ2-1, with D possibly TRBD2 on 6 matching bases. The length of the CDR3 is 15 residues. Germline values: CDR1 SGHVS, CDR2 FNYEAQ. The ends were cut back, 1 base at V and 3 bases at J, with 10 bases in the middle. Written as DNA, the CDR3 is TGTGCCAGCAGCTTAGGCGGGACCCACTACAATGAGCAGTTCTTC. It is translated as CASSLGGTHYNEQFF.

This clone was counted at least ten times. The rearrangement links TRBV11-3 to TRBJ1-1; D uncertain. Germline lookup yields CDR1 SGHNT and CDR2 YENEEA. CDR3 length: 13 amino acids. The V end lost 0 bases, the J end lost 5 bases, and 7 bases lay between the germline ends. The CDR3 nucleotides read TGTGCCAGCAGCTTAGAGCCTAATACTGAAGCTTTCTTT. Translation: CASSLEPNTEAFF.

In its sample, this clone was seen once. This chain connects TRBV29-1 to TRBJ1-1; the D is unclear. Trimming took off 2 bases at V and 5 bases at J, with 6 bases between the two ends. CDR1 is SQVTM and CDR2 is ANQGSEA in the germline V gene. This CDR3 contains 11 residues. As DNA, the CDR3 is TGCAGCGTTGAACAGGTTACTGAAGCTTTCTTT. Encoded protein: CSVEQVTEAFF.

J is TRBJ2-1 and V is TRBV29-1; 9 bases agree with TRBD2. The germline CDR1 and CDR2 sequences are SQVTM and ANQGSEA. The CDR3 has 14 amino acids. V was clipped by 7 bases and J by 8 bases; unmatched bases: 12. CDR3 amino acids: CSGIAGVGYDEQFF. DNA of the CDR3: TGCAGCGGAATAGCGGGAGTCGGATATGATGAGCAGTTCTTC.

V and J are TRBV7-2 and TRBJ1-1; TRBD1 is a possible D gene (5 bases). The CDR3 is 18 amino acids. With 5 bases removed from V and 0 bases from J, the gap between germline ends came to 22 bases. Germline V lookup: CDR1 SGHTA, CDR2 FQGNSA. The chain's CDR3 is CASSPRPPGISMNTEAFF. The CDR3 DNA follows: TGTGCCAGCAGCCCACGACCACCAGGGATTTCTATGAACACTGAAGCTTTCTTT.

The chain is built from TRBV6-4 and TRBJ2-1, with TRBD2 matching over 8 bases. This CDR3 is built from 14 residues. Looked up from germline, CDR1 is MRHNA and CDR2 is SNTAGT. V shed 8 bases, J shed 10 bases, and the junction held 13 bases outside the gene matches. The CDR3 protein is CASAREGGPGEQFF. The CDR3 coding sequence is TGTGCCAGCGCACGGGAGGGCGGCCCAGGGGAGCAGTTCTTC.

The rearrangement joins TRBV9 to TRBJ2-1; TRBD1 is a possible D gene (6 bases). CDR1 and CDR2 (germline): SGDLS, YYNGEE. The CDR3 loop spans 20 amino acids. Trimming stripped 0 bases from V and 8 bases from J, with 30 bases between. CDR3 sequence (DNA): TGTGCCAGCAGCGTAGCGATCGGGCCAGGGGCGAGGATAGCAGTCGATGAGCAGTTCTTC. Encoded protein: CASSVAIGPGARIAVDEQFF.

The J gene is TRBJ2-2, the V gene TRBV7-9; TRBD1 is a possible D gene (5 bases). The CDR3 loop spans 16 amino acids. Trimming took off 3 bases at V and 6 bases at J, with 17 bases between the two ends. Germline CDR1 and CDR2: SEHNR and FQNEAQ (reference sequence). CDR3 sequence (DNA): TGTGCCAGCAGCTTTAGGGTGGGGCAGACGGCCGGGGAGCTGTTTTTT. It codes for CASSFRVGQTAGELFF.